The clone carrying this T cell receptor beta chain was counted a few times. Authors' methods: Reference gene primer amplification in the assay estimated nucleated cell counts. Using immunoSEQ multiplex PCR, the repertoire was profiled, and TCRdb retains in-frame clones only, with some absent. V and J calls and clone size follow that table, whereas D and trimming were derived from the DNA. Of around 70,000 clones in the sample, just under 80% are singletons; the top ten hold about a tenth. These data are taken from a study of blood T cell repertoires in COVID-19. Study context: Acute and convalescent COVID-19 specimens originated in the United States, Italy and Spain. The cDNA or gDNA used as material had been derived from T cells, B-cell-depleted T cells, or PBMCs.

The sequenced material came from peripheral blood. This TCR was recovered from a human donor in a cohort sampled during active COVID-19.

The DNA for the CDR3 is TGCAGCGTTGAAGATTTCCAGCCGGCGGGGGAGACCCAGTACTTC. Protein product: CSVEDFQPAGETQYF. The chain combines TRBV29-1 with TRBJ2-5, with a possible D match to TRBD2 (6 bases). The CDR3 length is 15 residues. Germline V gene sequence: CDR1 SQVTM, CDR2 ANQGSEA. The V gene lost 0 bases and the J gene lost 5 bases, with 16 bases spanning the gap.